A single sample is the source of the 18 T cell receptor beta chains below, sequenced in a study of shared clonotypes between healthy human individuals. Naive CD8 isolation took CD45RO-negative cells positively selected for CCR7 and excluded terminally differentiated effector memory CD45RA+ cells. Sequenced by immunoSEQ multiplex PCR; TCRdb stores in-frame clones only, minus some. The sample contains around 610,000 clones, around 96% of which appear only once. Sample: naive CD8+ T cells sorted from blood. These receptors were collected from a woman in her 30s in good health.

V and J are TRBV29-1 and TRBJ2-4; D is undetermined. This CDR3 spans 11 amino acids. V shed 3 bases and J shed 8 bases, with 8 bases lying between them. The germline V gene encodes CDR1 SQVTM and CDR2 ANQGSEA. DNA for the CDR3: TGCAGCGTTGAGGTGTGGGACATTCAGTACTTC. As protein: CSVEVWDIQYF.

V is TRBV7-9 and J is TRBJ2-3; 7 nucleotides align to TRBD2. Germline V gives CDR1 SEHNR, CDR2 FQNEAQ (reference sequence). The CDR3 totals 15 residues. The J segment lost 4 bases and the V segment lost 0 bases, leaving 4 bases of the junction unmatched. The CDR3 sequence: CASSLAALAADTQYF. The CDR3 DNA is TGTGCCAGCAGCTTAGCGGCTCTAGCGGCAGATACGCAGTATTTT. Looking up the rest from reference TRBV7-9 and TRBJ2-3 gives the full variable domain: DTGVSQNPRHKITKRGQNVTFRCDPISEHNRLYWYRQTLGQGPEFLTYFQNEAQLEKSRLLSDRFSAERPKGSFSTLEIQRTEQGDSAMYLCASSLAALAADTQYFGPGTRLTVL.

The chain recombines TRBV5-6 with TRBJ1-2; 7 nucleotides line up with TRBD1. The V segment lost 4 bases and the J segment 4 bases; nucleotides outside the gene matches: 10. Per germline, CDR1 SGHDT and CDR2 YYEEEE. The CDR3 is 15 amino acids. The CDR3 region is CASSHTSTGVYGYTF. CDR3 bases: TGTGCCAGCAGCCATACGAGTACAGGGGTCTATGGCTACACCTTC.

This chain joins TRBV11-2 and TRBJ1-2; D ambiguous. The length of the CDR3 is 13 residues. V was trimmed by 3 bases and J by 14 bases, leaving 19 bases between them. The germline V gene has CDR1 SGHAT and CDR2 FQNNGV. The CDR3 DNA is TGTGCCAGCAGCTTCGAGGACCTCCCCTCTTGTACCTTC. Its protein is CASSFEDLPSCTF.

As for this clone: In the same sample, other DNA sequences code for this CDR3. The rearrangement joins TRBV4-1 to TRBJ2-1; D is undetermined. This CDR3 contains 13 residues. With 0 bases removed from V and 7 bases from J, the gap between germline ends came to 7 bases. Per germline, CDR1 MGHRA and CDR2 YSYEKL. In DNA, the CDR3 is TGCGCCAGCAGCCAAGATTTGGAGAATGAGCAGTTCTTC. This encodes CASSQDLENEQFF.

The chain combines TRBV27 with TRBJ2-7; 7 bases agree with TRBD1. The germline V gene encodes CDR1 MNHEY and CDR2 SMNVEV (reference sequence). J lost 2 bases, V lost 2 bases, and 6 bases had no gene match. The CDR3 extends over 15 amino acids. This CDR3 reads CASSLPGTVTYEQYF. The CDR3 nucleotides read TGTGCCAGCAGTTTACCCGGGACAGTTACCTACGAGCAGTACTTC.

This clone was detected only once. This chain links TRBV5-4 with TRBJ1-3; possible D gene TRBD1, 5 bases. The CDR3 runs to 14 residues. Germline lookup yields CDR1 SGHNT and CDR2 YYREEE (reference sequence). The ends were cut back, 6 bases at V and 1 base at J, with 11 bases in the middle. CDR3 DNA: TGTGCCAGCAATGGGGACCTATCTGGAAACACCATATATTTT. As protein: CASNGDLSGNTIYF.

The chain has TRBV2 and TRBJ2-3; D ambiguous. CDR3 length: 17 amino acids. Germline CDR1 reads SNHLY; CDR2 reads FYNNEI. Between the trimmed V and J ends, which lost 1 base and 0 bases, there was a span of 14 bases. The CDR3 spells CASSEVPSASSTDTQYF. CDR3 in DNA: TGTGCCAGCAGTGAAGTCCCCAGCGCCTCTAGCACAGATACGCAGTATTTT. Full variable domain (remainder filled in from reference TRBV2 and TRBJ2-3): EPEVTQTPSHQVTQMGQEVILRCVPISNHLYFYWYRQILGQKVEFLVSFYNNEISEKSEIFDDQFSVERPDGSNFTLKIRSTKLEDSAMYFCASSEVPSASSTDTQYFGPGTRLTVL.

The J gene is TRBJ2-1, the V gene TRBV7-3; D is possibly TRBD2 (6 bases). CDR1 and CDR2 (germline): SGHTA, FQGTGA. V was cut by 5 bases and J by 4 bases, with 18 bases left in between. This CDR3 region has 16 residues. The CDR3 loop reads CASSPTPGTPYNEQFF. The DNA for the CDR3 is TGTGCCAGCAGCCCAACCCCCGGGACTCCTTACAATGAGCAGTTCTTC.

This rearrangement joins TRBV28 to TRBJ1-2; no clear D gene. Trimming took off 5 bases at V and 8 bases at J, with 18 bases between the two ends. Germline V lookup: CDR1 MDHEN, CDR2 SYDVKM. The length of the CDR3 is 14 residues. The CDR3 sequence: CASSHDGLYGGYTF. The CDR3 DNA follows: TGTGCCAGCAGTCATGACGGGCTCTACGGGGGCTACACCTTC.

The gene calls are TRBV9 and TRBJ2-5; a weak D match, TRBD1 (6 bases). The CDR3 loop spans 18 amino acids. CDR1 is SGDLS, CDR2 YYNGEE, per germline. Trimming stripped 0 bases from V and 4 bases from J, with 22 bases between. CDR3 sequence reads: CASSVAGTSKGHPETQYF. CDR3 bases: TGTGCCAGCAGCGTAGCGGGGACATCAAAGGGACACCCAGAGACCCAGTACTTC.

This clone was seen a single time. The chain is built from TRBV7-6 and TRBJ2-1; 8 bases line up with TRBD2. The J segment lost 6 bases and the V segment lost 5 bases, leaving 6 bases of the junction unmatched. The CDR3 loop spans 14 amino acids. Germline CDR1 reads SGHVS; CDR2 reads FNYEAQ. DNA of the CDR3: TGTGCCAGCAGCCCAGGGACTAGTGCCAATGAGCAGTTCTTC. Translation: CASSPGTSANEQFF.

In this sample, this clone turned up once. Other nucleotide sequences in the sample specify the same CDR3. This chain connects TRBV9 to TRBJ2-1, with a weak D call TRBD1 (6 bases). The germline V gene has CDR1 SGDLS and CDR2 YYNGEE. The CDR3 is 11 amino acids. V was clipped by 4 bases and J by 10 bases, with 9 bases between them. Written as DNA, the CDR3 is TGTGCCAGCAGCCCCGGGACAGAGCAGTTCTTC. This sequence encodes CASSPGTEQFF.

The chain carries TRBV29-1 and TRBJ2-1; D perhaps matches TRBD2 (7 bases). The CDR3 is made up of 15 amino acids. The V and J ends lost 6 bases and 2 bases respectively, with 17 bases between them. The germline V gene encodes CDR1 SQVTM and CDR2 ANQGSEA. The CDR3 DNA follows: TGCAGCGTCCTGGGGGCTAGCGGAACCTACAATGAGCAGTTCTTC. This codes for CSVLGASGTYNEQFF.

This chain links TRBV2 with TRBJ1-5; D gene uncertain. Per the germline V gene, CDR1 is SNHLY and CDR2 is FYNNEI. V lost 1 base to trimming and J lost 0 bases, with 7 bases between them. This CDR3 has 15 residues. CDR3 in amino acids: CASSEGRASNQPQHF. CDR3 nucleotides: TGTGCCAGCAGTGAAGGTCGAGCTAGCAATCAGCCCCAGCATTTT.

The chain carries TRBV11-2 and TRBJ2-7; D unresolved. Trimming cost V 8 bases and J 0 bases, with 5 bases left between them. Germline-derived CDR1 and CDR2 are SGHAT and FQNNGV. This CDR3 is built from 11 residues. Here the CDR3 DNA reads TGTGCCAGCGCCAGCTCCTACGAGCAGTACTTC. This gives the protein CASASSYEQYF. The variable domain in full, completed from reference TRBV11-2 and TRBJ2-7, reads EAGVAQSPRYKIIEKRQSVAFWCNPISGHATLYWYQQILGQGPKLLIQFQNNGVVDDSQLPKDRFSAERLKGVDSTLKIQPAKLEDSAVYLCASASSYEQYFGPGTRLTVT.

The CDR3, as DNA: TGCAGCGCAAATCCCGTTGCCGGCAGCCAAGAGACCCAGTACTTC. Translation: CSANPVAGSQETQYF. The chain couples TRBV29-1 to TRBJ2-5; D unresolved. CDR1 SQVTM and CDR2 ANQGSEA come from the germline V gene. CDR3 length: 15 amino acids. V was cut by 7 bases and J by 1 base, with 19 bases left in between.

V usage is TRBV7-8 and J usage is TRBJ1-3; no definite D call. CDR1 and CDR2 (germline): SGHVS, FQNEAQ. V dropped 5 bases and J dropped 0 bases, with 5 bases sitting between them. The CDR3 has 13 amino acids. DNA of the CDR3: TGTGCCAGCAGCGCGAGCTCTGGAAACACCATATATTTT. As protein: CASSASSGNTIYF. Complete variable domain (other parts from reference TRBV7-8 and TRBJ1-3): GAGVSQSPRYKVAKRGQDVALRCDPISGHVSLFWYQQALGQGPEFLTYFQNEAQLDKSGLPSDRFFAERPEGSVSTLKIQRTQQEDSAVYLCASSASSGNTIYFGEGSWLTVV.